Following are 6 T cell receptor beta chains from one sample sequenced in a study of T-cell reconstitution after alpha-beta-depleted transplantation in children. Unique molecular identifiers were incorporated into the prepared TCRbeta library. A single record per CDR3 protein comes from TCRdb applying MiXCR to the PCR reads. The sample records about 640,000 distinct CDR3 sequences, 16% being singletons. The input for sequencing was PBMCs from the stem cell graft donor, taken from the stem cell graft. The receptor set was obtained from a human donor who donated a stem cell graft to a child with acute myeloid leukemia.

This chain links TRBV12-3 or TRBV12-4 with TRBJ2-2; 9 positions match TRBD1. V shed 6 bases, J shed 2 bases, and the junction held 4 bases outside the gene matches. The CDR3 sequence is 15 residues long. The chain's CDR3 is CASSPTGGNTGELFF. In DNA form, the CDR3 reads TGTGCCAGCAGCCCGACAGGGGGTAACACCGGGGAGCTGTTTTTT.

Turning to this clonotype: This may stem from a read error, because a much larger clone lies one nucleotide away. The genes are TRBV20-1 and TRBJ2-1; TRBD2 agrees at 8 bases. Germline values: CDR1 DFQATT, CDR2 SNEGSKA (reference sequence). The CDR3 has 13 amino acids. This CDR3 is CSARSGGRNDQFF. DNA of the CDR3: TGCAGTGCTAGGAGCGGGGGCAGGAATGACCAGTTCTTC.

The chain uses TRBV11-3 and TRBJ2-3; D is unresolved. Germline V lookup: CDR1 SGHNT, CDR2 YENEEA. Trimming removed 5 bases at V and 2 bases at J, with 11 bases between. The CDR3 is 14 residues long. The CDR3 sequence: CASSKKAITDTQYF. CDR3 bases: TGTGCCAGCAGCAAGAAGGCCATCACAGATACGCAGTATTTT.

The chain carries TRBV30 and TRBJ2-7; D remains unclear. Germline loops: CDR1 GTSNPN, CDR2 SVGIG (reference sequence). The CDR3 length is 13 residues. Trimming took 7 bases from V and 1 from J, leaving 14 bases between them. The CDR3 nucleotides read TGTGCCTTGGAAAGACCCTTTTCCTACGAGCAGTACTTC. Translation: CALERPFSYEQYF.

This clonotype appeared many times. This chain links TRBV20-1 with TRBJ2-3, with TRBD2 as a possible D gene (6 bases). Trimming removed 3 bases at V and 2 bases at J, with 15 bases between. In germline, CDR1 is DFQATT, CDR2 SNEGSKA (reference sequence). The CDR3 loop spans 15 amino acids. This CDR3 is CSASPKEGLTDTQYF. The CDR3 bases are TGCAGTGCTAGTCCCAAGGAGGGCCTCACAGATACGCAGTATTTT.

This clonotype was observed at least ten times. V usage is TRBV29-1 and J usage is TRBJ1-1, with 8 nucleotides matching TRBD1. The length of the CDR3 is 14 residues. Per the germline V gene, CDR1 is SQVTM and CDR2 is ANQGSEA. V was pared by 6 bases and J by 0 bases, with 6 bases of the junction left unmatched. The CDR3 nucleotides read TGCAGCGTATGGGGACAGGCGGTGAACACTGAAGCTTTCTTT. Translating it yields CSVWGQAVNTEAFF. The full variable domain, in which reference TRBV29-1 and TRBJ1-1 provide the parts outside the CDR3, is SAVISQKPSRDICQRGTSLTIQCQVDSQVTMMFWYRQQPGQSLTLIATANQGSEATYESGFVIDKFPISRPNLTFSTLTVSNMSPEDSSIYLCSVWGQAVNTEAFFGQGTRLTVV.